Each of the 20 T cell receptor beta chains below was sequenced from the same sample in a study of T-cell memory formation after mild COVID-19. TCRdb reanalysed the 5' RACE reads using MiXCR and keeps one entry per CDR3 protein. The sample carries a few hundred thousand distinct CDR3 sequences, around a fifth recorded once. Input material: PBMCs or a T cell subset sorted from them (not recorded which). Receptors were obtained from an adult woman who had mild COVID-19 (a few samples of this study predate the infection). Cell type and time point are not known.

This rearrangement joins TRBV24-1 to TRBJ2-1, with TRBD1 matching over 7 bases. Per the germline V gene, CDR1 is KGHDR and CDR2 is SFDVKD. After removal of 4 bases from V and 7 bases from J, the junction contained 6 bases not matched to a gene. The CDR3 consists of 14 residues. CDR3 amino acids: CATSEPGGANEQFF. The CDR3 nucleotides read TGTGCCACCAGTGAGCCAGGGGGAGCAAATGAGCAGTTCTTC.

The chain couples TRBV14 to TRBJ1-6; 9 bases match TRBD1. V was pared by 3 bases and J by 9 bases, with 12 bases of the junction left unmatched. Per the germline V gene, CDR1 is SGHDN and CDR2 is FVKESK. CDR3 length: 17 residues. In DNA form, the CDR3 reads TGTGCCAGCAGCCAGCGCCTCGGGACAGGGTTTTCTTCACCCCTCCACTTT. As protein: CASSQRLGTGFSSPLHF.

The chain has TRBV7-8 and TRBJ2-5; possibly TRBD2 for D (5 bases). CDR3 size: 13 residues. CDR1 and CDR2 from the germline V gene are SGHVS and FQNEAQ. Trimming pared 4 bases from V and 5 bases from J, leaving 11 bases between. CDR3: CASSSGMRETQYF. CDR3 DNA sequence: TGTGCCAGCAGCTCGGGAATGAGGGAGACCCAGTACTTC.

The chain combines TRBV4-1 with TRBJ1-6, with D maybe TRBD1 (6 bases). The germline gives CDR1 MGHRA, CDR2 YSYEKL. The CDR3 runs to 17 residues. V lost 4 bases and J 6 bases, leaving 19 bases between the germline ends. The CDR3 loop reads CASSLLPRTVGNSPLHF. CDR3 nucleotides: TGCGCCAGCAGCCTACTACCCCGGACAGTTGGTAATTCACCCCTCCACTTT.

The rearrangement joins TRBV2 to TRBJ2-5; D remains unclear. Germline CDR1 SNHLY, CDR2 FYNNEI. The CDR3 spans 11 residues. V lost 3 bases to trimming and J lost 6 bases, with 5 bases between them. The CDR3 nucleotides are TGTGCCAGCAGTGAGAGTCAGACCCAGTACTTC. Its protein is CASSESQTQYF.

The DNA of the CDR3 is TGTGCCAGCAGCTCCCGAACACGGAAGAGCACAGATACGCAGTATTTT. Protein sequence: CASSSRTRKSTDTQYF. The chain joins TRBV7-9 to TRBJ2-3; D is unresolved. Germline V gene data show CDR1 as SEHNR and CDR2 as FQNEAQ (reference sequence). The CDR3 is 16 amino acids. Trimming left V 4 bases short and J 0 bases short, with 14 bases between.

Of note for this clonotype: One end of the junction fails to match germline, which may point to a read error. CDR3 loop: CAGSTTGDSPLHF. DNA of the CDR3: TGTGCCGGCAGCACGACAGGGGATTCACCCCTCCACTTT. The V gene is TRBV7-3, the J gene TRBJ1-6, with 8 bases identical to TRBD1. The CDR3 runs to 13 residues. The germline V gene has CDR1 SGHTA and CDR2 FQGTGA.

V usage is TRBV5-1 and J usage is TRBJ2-3, with TRBD2 matching 12 bases. V dropped 4 bases and J dropped 2; count of bases not matched to a gene: 5. Germline V gene sequence: CDR1 SGHRS, CDR2 YFSETQ. The length of the CDR3 is 16 residues. The CDR3 DNA follows: TGCGCCAGCAGCGCGGGACTAGCGGGTTCCACAGATACGCAGTATTTT. This codes for CASSAGLAGSTDTQYF. Together with reference TRBV5-1 and TRBJ2-3, the CDR3 gives the full variable domain: KAGVTQTPRYLIKTRGQQVTLSCSPISGHRSVSWYQQTPGQGLQFLFEYFSETQRNKGNFPGRFSGRQFSNSRSEMNVSTLELGDSALYLCASSAGLAGSTDTQYFGPGTRLTVL.

This clonotype was detected only a few times. V and J are TRBV4-3 and TRBJ1-2; tentative D call: TRBD1 (5 bases). Trimming pared 0 bases from V and 8 bases from J, leaving 13 bases between. Germline V gives CDR1 LGHNA, CDR2 YSLEER. The CDR3 is 14 residues long. The CDR3 coding sequence is TGCGCCAGCAGCCAAGATTCGTGGGGGATAGGCTACACCTTC. Its translation is CASSQDSWGIGYTF.

The V call is TRBV7-6, the J call TRBJ1-4; a weak D match, TRBD1 (5 bases). This CDR3 region has 14 residues. Germline CDR1 is SGHVS and CDR2 is FNYEAQ. V gave up 1 base and J gave up 5 bases, with 8 bases separating them. The CDR3 region is CASSLGQRNEKLFF. The DNA for the CDR3 is TGTGCCAGCAGCTTAGGACAGAGAAATGAAAAACTGTTTTTT.

This chain connects TRBV27 to TRBJ2-1, with TRBD2 matching over 14 bases. Trimming took 4 bases from V and 3 from J; bases not matched to a gene: 2. The CDR3 consists of 16 residues. CDR1 is MNHEY, CDR2 SMNVEV, per germline (reference sequence). CDR3 nucleotide sequence: TGTGCCAGCAGTTCGGGGACTAGCGGGGGCTACAATGAGCAGTTCTTC. It encodes CASSSGTSGGYNEQFF.

This rearrangement joins TRBV20-1 to TRBJ2-2; D is unclear. Germline CDR1 is DFQATT and CDR2 is SNEGSKA (reference sequence). The CDR3 is 14 residues long. V was pared by 3 bases and J by 0 bases, with 8 bases between. The CDR3 coding sequence is TGCAGTGCTAGTCGGCAAGCGAACACCGGGGAGCTGTTTTTT. Translating it yields CSASRQANTGELFF.

The chain recombines TRBV30 with TRBJ2-7; D gene ambiguous. The CDR3 contains 12 residues. The germline gives CDR1 GTSNPN, CDR2 SVGIG (reference sequence). V gave up 0 bases and J gave up 0 bases, with 3 bases separating them. CDR3 protein: CAWSVLSYEQYF. In DNA form, the CDR3 reads TGTGCCTGGAGTGTACTCTCCTACGAGCAGTACTTC.

The gene calls are TRBV18 and TRBJ1-1; D is uncertain. The CDR3 runs to 15 residues. Germline V gene lookup returns CDR1 KGHSH and CDR2 LQKENI. V was clipped by 4 bases and J by 0 bases, with 12 bases between them. The CDR3 is CASSRLPVMNTEAFF. DNA of the CDR3: TGTGCCAGCTCACGACTGCCTGTCATGAACACTGAAGCTTTCTTT.

This clonotype was found a few times. V and J are TRBV7-2 and TRBJ1-1, with D perhaps TRBD1 (6 bases). The CDR3 runs to 14 residues. Trimming cost V 6 bases and J 1 base, with 12 bases left between them. CDR1 is SGHTA and CDR2 is FQGNSA in the germline V gene. CDR3 sequence reads: CASRAQGGNTEAFF. The CDR3 bases are TGTGCCAGCAGAGCACAGGGAGGGAACACTGAAGCTTTCTTT.

The V gene is TRBV5-1, the J gene TRBJ2-7, with a possible D match to TRBD2 (5 bases). Germline CDR1 and CDR2: SGHRS and YFSETQ. V was shortened by 3 bases and J by 4 bases, with 17 bases between the two germline ends. This CDR3 is 15 amino acids long. CDR3 sequence (DNA): TGCGCCAGCAGCTCGTCAAGCCCCGGGATGTACGAGCAGTACTTC. This gives the protein CASSSSSPGMYEQYF.

This clonotype was seen repeatedly, ten times or more. The CDR3 is CASSLGAGGFDEQFF. In DNA, the CDR3 is TGCGCCAGCAGCTTGGGGGCAGGGGGCTTTGATGAGCAGTTCTTC. The V call is TRBV5-1, the J call TRBJ2-1; TRBD1 matches at 8 bases. The CDR3 is 15 amino acids. In germline, CDR1 is SGHRS, CDR2 YFSETQ. The ends lost 0 bases at V and 8 bases at J; junction bases unmatched: 7.

The J gene is TRBJ2-1, the V gene TRBV20-1, with 9 bases matching TRBD2. This CDR3 has 14 residues. In germline, CDR1 is DFQATT, CDR2 SNEGSKA (reference sequence). Trimming removed 5 bases from V and 5 bases from J; junction bases left unmatched: 7. CDR3 sequence reads: CSAYSGSKNNEQFF. The CDR3, as DNA: TGCAGTGCTTATAGCGGGAGTAAAAACAATGAGCAGTTCTTC.

This clonotype was observed a handful of times. V is TRBV20-1 and J is TRBJ2-3; D is possibly TRBD2 (7 bases). Per the germline V gene, CDR1 is DFQATT and CDR2 is SNEGSKA (reference sequence). The CDR3 extends over 17 amino acids. V was clipped by 3 bases and J by 4 bases, with 23 bases between them. DNA of the CDR3: TGCAGTGCTAGTGGCGTTGAGGGCGGGGGCAAGGCAGATACGCAGTATTTT. Translated, it gives CSASGVEGGGKADTQYF.

J is TRBJ2-6 and V is TRBV25-1; D is possibly TRBD1 or TRBD2 (5 bases each). V lost 4 bases and J 2 bases, leaving 12 bases between the germline ends. Germline loops: CDR1 MGHDK, CDR2 SYGVNS. There are 16 residues in the CDR3. As DNA, the CDR3 is TGTGCCAGCAGTGCCAATCGGGGCCCTGGGGCCAACGTCCTGACTTTC. Translation: CASSANRGPGANVLTF.